This T cell receptor (beta chain) is from a study of blood T cells in healthy people across ages. As to this clonotype: The antigen is undetermined.

Deletions cut 6 bases from V and 2 bases from J, with 11 bases between. The CDR3 spans 13 residues. CDR1 is DFQATT and CDR2 is SNEGSKA in the germline V gene (reference sequence). Combining a sample-barcoded 5' primer with a J-beta primer mix, a second PCR ran for 7 to 11 cycles. A 12-random-nucleotide template-switch adaptor tagged each cDNA molecule. Per-sample output comprised a minimum of 2.5 million paired-end reads containing CDR3. One entry per CDR3 protein results from TCRdb running MiXCR on the 5' RACE reads. The data show about 830,000 distinct CDR3 sequences, with around 62% seen just once and roughly a quarter held by the top ten. Study findings and constraints: The long-lived group displayed more naive CD4+ cells, plus higher diversity, than the aged donors did.

Sequenced sample: blood. The V call is TRBV20-1, the J call TRBJ2-1, with D tentatively TRBD2 (6 bases). This TCR was recovered from a man aged 25-40 years in good health. The CDR3 loop reads CSAPGETYNEQFF. CDR3 bases: TGCAGTGCCCCGGGAGAAACCTACAATGAGCAGTTCTTC.